This TCR beta chain was obtained from a study of T cells in Graves' hyperthyroidism and ophthalmopathy. Germline V gene sequence: CDR1 SGHTS, CDR2 YDEGEE. This CDR3 is built from 15 residues. Notes on this clonotype: Compared with germline, one end of the junction differs, possibly owing to a read error.

The investigators amplified TCR beta CDR3 regions from RNA transcripts. The HTBI primer set served for first-round RT-PCR of the TCR CDR3. TCRdb processed the multiplex PCR reads anew with MiXCR; each CDR3 protein has one entry. Among about 290,000 distinct CDR3 sequences, over 15% were seen once, and the ten largest hold 55% to 60%. The V and J genes are TRBV5-8 and TRBJ2-1; no reliable D call. The source material was blood. The source is an older woman with Graves' ophthalmopathy. The CDR3 here is CAGSQFIYGYNEQLF. In DNA form, the CDR3 reads TGCGCCGGCAGCCAATTTATTTACGGATACAATGAGCAGCTCTTC.